These T cell receptor beta chains were read from a single sample in a study of blood T cell repertoires in COVID-19. The method was immunoSEQ multiplex PCR; TCRdb's version includes in-frame clones alone and lacks a portion of them. The data show over 75,000 clones, 80% seen once. The sample comprised peripheral blood. The origin of the receptors is a man aged 45-60 years who had recovered from COVID-19. Each CDR3 is given with its conserved first and last residue. D genes are given only for firm matches. Rows may omit the clone size; those that give it use once, few, many or a size class.

CASSSRGPRTEKLFF	TGTGCCAGCAGCTCCAGGGGGCCACGGACGGAAAAACTGTTTTTT	TRBJ1-4	TRBV5-4	TRBD1	NA
CASTIAGGSDTQYF	TGTGCCAGCACTATAGCGGGAGGATCAGATACGCAGTATTTT	TRBJ2-3	TRBV27	TRBD2	NA
CASSARRVNRGPSYEQYF	TGTGCCAGCAGTGCCAGAAGGGTAAACAGGGGGCCTTCCTACGAGCAGTACTTC	TRBJ2-7	TRBV2	TRBD1	once
CASSQGDRVGTGELFF	TGCGCCAGCAGCCAAGGGGACAGGGTGGGCACCGGGGAGCTGTTTTTT	TRBJ2-2	TRBV4-1	TRBD1	NA
CASSLGTNNGELFF	TGCGCCAGCAGCTTGGGGACAAATAACGGGGAGCTGTTTTTT	TRBJ2-2	TRBV5-1	NA	few
CASSDQVINYGYTF	TGTGCCAGCAGTGACCAGGTGATAAACTATGGCTACACCTTC	TRBJ1-2	TRBV2	NA	many
CASSPGTSGRDTQYF	TGTGCCAGCAGCCCGGGGACTAGCGGGAGGGATACGCAGTATTTT	TRBJ2-3	TRBV5-6	TRBD2	NA
CASSRRTEFSYEQYF	TGTGCCAGCAGCAGAAGAACCGAGTTCTCCTACGAGCAGTACTTC	TRBJ2-7	TRBV21-1	NA	NA
CASRGTGEGYGYTF	TGTGCCAGCAGAGGGACAGGGGAGGGCTATGGCTACACCTTC	TRBJ1-2	TRBV6-5	TRBD1	NA
CASSFSGGNGYTF	TGTGCCAGCAGTTTTTCGGGGGGCAATGGCTACACCTTC	TRBJ1-2	TRBV12-3/TRBV12-4	NA	NA
CASSPFDRTEAFF	TGTGCCAGCAGCCCCTTCGACAGGACTGAAGCTTTCTTT	TRBJ1-1	TRBV12-3/TRBV12-4	NA	NA
CASTNGRNTDTQYF	TGTGCCAGCACAAACGGGAGAAACACAGATACGCAGTATTTT	TRBJ2-3	TRBV9	NA	NA
CASIQSPGGTGELFF	TGTGCCAGCATCCAAAGTCCGGGAGGGACGGGGGAGCTGTTTTTT	TRBJ2-2	TRBV7-2	TRBD2	NA
CASSSTGHNEQFF	TGTGCCAGCAGCTCCACGGGTCACAATGAGCAGTTCTTC	TRBJ2-1	TRBV5-4	NA	few
CASSITGGHEQFF	TGTGCCAGTAGTATAACCGGGGGTCATGAGCAGTTCTTC	TRBJ2-1	TRBV19	NA	NA
CASIRTGANTEAFF	TGTGCCAGCATCCGTACAGGGGCGAACACTGAAGCTTTCTTT	TRBJ1-1	TRBV7-9	TRBD1	NA
CASSSQNTEAFF	TGTGCCAGCAGTTCACAGAACACTGAAGCTTTCTTT	TRBJ1-1	TRBV6-6	NA	NA
CASSGQGTDTQYF	TGCGCCAGCAGCGGACAGGGAACAGATACGCAGTATTTT	TRBJ2-3	TRBV5-1	TRBD1	NA
CASSQTTGDTEAFF	TGCGCCAGCAGCCAAACGACAGGGGACACTGAAGCTTTCTTT	TRBJ1-1	TRBV4-3	TRBD1	NA
CASSISGAGDSQPQHF	TGTGCCAGTAGTATTAGCGGGGCAGGGGATAGTCAGCCCCAGCATTTT	TRBJ1-5	TRBV19	NA	NA
CASSSSRPYYEQYF	TGTGCCAGCAGCTCCTCCAGGCCCTACTACGAGCAGTACTTC	TRBJ2-7	TRBV28	NA	NA
CASRDRVNQPQHF	TGTGCCAGCAGGGACAGGGTAAATCAGCCCCAGCATTTT	TRBJ1-5	TRBV6-5	TRBD1	NA
CASSAGQSYNEQFF	TGCGCCAGCAGCGCCGGACAGTCCTACAATGAGCAGTTCTTC	TRBJ2-1	TRBV5-1	NA	NA
CASSHRSGTDTQYF	TGTGCCAGCAGCCATCGCAGCGGCACAGATACGCAGTATTTT	TRBJ2-3	TRBV5-8	NA	once
CASSENKYQPQHF	TGTGCCAGCAGTGAAAACAAATATCAGCCCCAGCATTTT	TRBJ1-5	TRBV6-1	NA	NA
CAISESRQYNEQFF	TGTGCCATCAGTGAGTCCCGACAGTACAATGAGCAGTTCTTC	TRBJ2-1	TRBV10-3	NA	NA
CASSLAGGRRSPLHF	TGTGCCAGCAGCTTAGCAGGGGGAAGACGTTCACCCCTCCACTTT	TRBJ1-6	TRBV7-8	NA	NA
CASSLFPANTQYF	TGTGCCAGCAGTTTATTTCCCGCGAATACGCAGTATTTT	TRBJ2-3	TRBV12-3/TRBV12-4	NA	NA
CASSLAVEYNEQFF	TGTGCCAGCAGCTTAGCAGTTGAATACAATGAGCAGTTCTTC	TRBJ2-1	TRBV11-3	NA	NA
CASSLDRAGGSYEQYF	TGTGCCAGCAGCTTAGATAGGGCAGGGGGCTCCTACGAGCAGTACTTC	TRBJ2-7	TRBV11-2	TRBD1	NA
CATSRDGDSGANVLTF	TGTGCCACCAGCAGAGATGGAGACTCTGGGGCCAACGTCCTGACTTTC	TRBJ2-6	TRBV15	NA	NA
CASSRDRELTSGNTIYF	TGTGCCAGCAGTAGGGACAGGGAGCTAACGTCTGGAAACACCATATATTTT	TRBJ1-3	TRBV2	TRBD1	few
CASSPRGVAKNIQYF	TGTGCCAGCAGCCCCCGGGGGGTAGCCAAAAACATTCAGTACTTC	TRBJ2-4	TRBV9	TRBD2	NA
CASQTHPGGSYEQYF	TGTGCCAGCCAAACGCACCCAGGGGGTTCGTACGAGCAGTACTTC	TRBJ2-7	TRBV28	TRBD1	NA
CATYSGLLYGYTF	TGTGCCACCTATTCCGGGTTACTCTATGGCTACACCTTC	TRBJ1-2	TRBV10-3	NA	NA
CASSDSIAGGRNEQFF	TGTGCCAGCAGTGACTCGATTGCTGGAGGACGAAATGAGCAGTTCTTC	TRBJ2-1	TRBV6-4	NA	few
CASSLDSAMGYTF	TGTGCCAGCAGTTTAGACAGCGCTATGGGCTACACCTTC	TRBJ1-2	TRBV28	NA	NA
CASSLVQGARRMDF	TGTGCCAGCAGCTTGGTTCAGGGGGCGCGGAGGATGGACTTC	TRBJ2-4	TRBV5-8	TRBD1	NA
CASSPTPGQNEKLFF	TGCGCCAGCAGCCCGACCCCGGGACAGAATGAAAAACTGTTTTTT	TRBJ1-4	TRBV5-1	TRBD1	NA
CASSSESETQYF	TGTGCCAGCAGCTCGGAGTCTGAGACCCAGTACTTC	TRBJ2-5	TRBV11-2	NA	NA
CATGLYGATNEKLFF	TGTGCCACCGGCTTGTACGGGGCAACTAATGAAAAACTGTTTTTT	TRBJ1-4	TRBV15	NA	NA
CASSFDRGYGYTF	TGTGCCAGCAGTTTCGATCGGGGCTATGGCTACACCTTC	TRBJ1-2	TRBV12-3/TRBV12-4	NA	NA
CASSDSGVPYNEQFF	TGTGCCAGCAGCGATAGCGGGGTTCCCTACAATGAGCAGTTCTTC	TRBJ2-1	TRBV9	TRBD2	few
CASSAGTSVAKNIQYF	TGTGCCAGCAGTGCCGGGACTAGCGTAGCCAAAAACATTCAGTACTTC	TRBJ2-4	TRBV2	TRBD2	NA